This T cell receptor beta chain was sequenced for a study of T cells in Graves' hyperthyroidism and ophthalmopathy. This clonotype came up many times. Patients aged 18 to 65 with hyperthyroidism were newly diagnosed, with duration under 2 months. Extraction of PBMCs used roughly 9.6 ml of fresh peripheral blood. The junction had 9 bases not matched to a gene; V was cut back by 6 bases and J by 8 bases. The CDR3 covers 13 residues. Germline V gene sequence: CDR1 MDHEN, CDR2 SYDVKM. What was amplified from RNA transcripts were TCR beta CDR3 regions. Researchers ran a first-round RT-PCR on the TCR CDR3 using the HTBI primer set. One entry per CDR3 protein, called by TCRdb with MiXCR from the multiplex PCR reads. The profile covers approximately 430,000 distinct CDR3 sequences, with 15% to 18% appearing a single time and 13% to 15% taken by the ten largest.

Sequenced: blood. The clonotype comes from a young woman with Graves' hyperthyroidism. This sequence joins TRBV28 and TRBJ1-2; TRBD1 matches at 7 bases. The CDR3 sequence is CASSVDRVLGYTF. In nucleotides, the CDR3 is TGTGCCAGCAGCGTTGACAGGGTACTGGGCTACACCTTC.